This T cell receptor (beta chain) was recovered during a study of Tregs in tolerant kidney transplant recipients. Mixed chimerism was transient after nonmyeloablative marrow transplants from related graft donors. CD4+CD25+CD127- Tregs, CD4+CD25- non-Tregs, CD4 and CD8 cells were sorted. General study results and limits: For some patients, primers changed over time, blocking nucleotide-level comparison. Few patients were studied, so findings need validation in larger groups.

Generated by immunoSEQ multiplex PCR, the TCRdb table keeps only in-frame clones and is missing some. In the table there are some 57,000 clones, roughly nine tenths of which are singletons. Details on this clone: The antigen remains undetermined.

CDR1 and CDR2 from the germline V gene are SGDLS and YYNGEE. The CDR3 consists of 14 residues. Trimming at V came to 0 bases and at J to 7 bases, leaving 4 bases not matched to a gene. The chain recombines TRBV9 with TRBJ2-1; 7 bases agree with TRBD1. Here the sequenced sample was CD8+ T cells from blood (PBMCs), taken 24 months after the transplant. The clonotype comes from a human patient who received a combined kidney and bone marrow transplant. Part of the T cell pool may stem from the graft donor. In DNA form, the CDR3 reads TGTGCCAGCAGCGTAGGGGACAGCTCAAATGAGCAGTTCTTC. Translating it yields CASSVGDSSNEQFF. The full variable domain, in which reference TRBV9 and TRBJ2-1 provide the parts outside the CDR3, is DSGVTQTPKHLITATGQRVTLRCSPRSGDLSVYWYQQSLDQGLQFLIQYYNGEERAKGNILERFSAQQFPDLHSELNLSSLELGDSALYFCASSVGDSSNEQFFGPGTRLTVL.